This T cell receptor (beta chain) was profiled in a study of early T cells in non-severe SARS-CoV-2 infection. This CDR3 has 14 residues. V lost 4 bases and J lost 2, with 9 bases in between. Germline V CDR1 and CDR2: MNHEY, SVGAGI. One entry per CDR3 protein, called by TCRdb with MiXCR from the 5' RACE reads. The sample includes roughly 65,000 distinct CDR3 sequences, about a tenth of them seen just once. This clonotype was recorded many times. The sequence derives from an adult who was a healthcare worker with PCR-confirmed SARS-CoV-2 infection or an uninfected control (not recorded which). Sample: whole blood. This chain uses TRBV6-5 with TRBJ2-1, with unresolved D. CDR3 region: CASSLVGAYNEQFF. CDR3 in DNA: TGTGCCAGCAGTTTGGTAGGCGCCTACAATGAGCAGTTCTTC.